These 30 T cell receptor beta chains were sequenced from one sample in a study of memory CD4+ T cells and cytomegalovirus serostatus. Single viable CD3+CD4+CD8-CD45RO+ cells were sorted as the memory CD4+ T cells. Sequencing was performed with immunoSEQ multiplex PCR; in TCRdb, only in-frame clones are kept and a portion is missing. Of about 82,000 clones listed, approximately 84% are singletons. Sequenced: memory CD4+ T cells from blood. These receptors all stem from an adult in good health and CMV-seronegative.

This clone has just a few counts. The chain couples TRBV5-1 to TRBJ2-2, with 8 nucleotides matching TRBD2. With V trimmed by 2 bases and J by 2 bases, 11 bases remained unmatched. Germline V lookup: CDR1 SGHRS, CDR2 YFSETQ. CDR3 length: 18 residues. The chain's CDR3 is CASSLLAAGGLNTGELFF. In DNA, the CDR3 is TGCGCCAGCAGCTTATTAGCGGCGGGGGGCCTTAACACCGGGGAGCTGTTTTTT.

The chain uses TRBV4-2 and TRBJ1-5; the match to TRBD1 covers 10 bases. Losses at the gene ends were 3 bases for V and 7 bases for J; bases not matched to a gene: 9. The CDR3 is 16 amino acids. The germline CDR1 and CDR2 sequences are LGHNA and YNFKEQ. The CDR3 region has the DNA TGTGCCAGCAGCCAGTCGGGACAGGGGATTGGGCAGCCCCAGCATTTT. This gives the protein CASSQSGQGIGQPQHF.

The chain combines TRBV11-1 with TRBJ2-7; 7 nucleotides agree with TRBD1. V lost 6 bases, J lost 5 bases, and 4 bases stayed unmatched. This CDR3 region has 12 residues. Per germline, CDR1 SGHAT and CDR2 FQDESV (reference sequence). CDR3 DNA: TGTGCCAGCAGTTCCGGGACAGACGAGCAGTACTTC. Its translation: CASSSGTDEQYF.

The V gene is TRBV7-6, the J gene TRBJ2-2; D gene uncertain. Trimming cost V 6 bases and J 0 bases, with 11 bases left between them. The CDR3 is made up of 15 amino acids. From germline, CDR1 is SGHVS and CDR2 FNYEAQ. For the CDR3, the DNA is TGTGCCAGCAGAGGACGAATCACGAACACCGGGGAGCTGTTTTTT. As protein: CASRGRITNTGELFF.

CDR3 in DNA: TGTGCCAGCAGCTTAGTATCCATCGGGGGAGGGCACACAGCCTACGAGCAGTACTTC. Translated, it gives CASSLVSIGGGHTAYEQYF. The V call is TRBV7-8, the J call TRBJ2-7; 7 bases match TRBD2. Per germline, CDR1 SGHVS and CDR2 FQNEAQ. The CDR3 has 19 residues. V lost 1 base to trimming and J lost 2 bases; unmatched junction nucleotides: 17.

The rearrangement joins TRBV7-9 to TRBJ2-7, with 7 bases matching TRBD1. There are 17 residues in the CDR3. Germline values: CDR1 SEHNR, CDR2 FQNEAQ (reference sequence). Germline trimming cut 5 bases from V and 4 bases from J; bases unmatched to any gene: 17. For the CDR3, the DNA is TGTGCCAGCAGCGGCAGGGGTAGAGACAGGGCTGCATACGAGCAGTACTTC. Its protein product is CASSGRGRDRAAYEQYF.

The CDR3 sequence is CASSIGLAETDTQYF. The DNA of the CDR3 is TGCGCCAGCAGCATCGGACTAGCTGAGACAGATACGCAGTATTTT. The chain uses TRBV5-1 and TRBJ2-3; TRBD2 agrees at 8 bases. From germline, CDR1 is SGHRS and CDR2 YFSETQ. There are 15 residues in the CDR3. With V trimmed by 4 bases and J by 3 bases, 7 bases remained unmatched.

This chain links TRBV5-1 with TRBJ2-4; possibly TRBD1 or TRBD2 for D (6 bases each). Germline CDR1 and CDR2: SGHRS and YFSETQ. The CDR3 runs to 16 residues. With 0 bases removed from V and 0 bases from J, the gap between germline ends came to 10 bases. The CDR3 coding sequence is TGCGCCAGCAGCTTGGCTCCGGGGGCAGCCAAAAACATTCAGTACTTC. Its translation: CASSLAPGAAKNIQYF.

As DNA, the CDR3 is TGTGCCAGCAGCTTGCCCGGCAGTGTCGGAAACACCATATATTTT. The encoded protein is CASSLPGSVGNTIYF. The rearrangement links TRBV7-9 to TRBJ1-3; the D is unclear. Germline V CDR1 and CDR2: SEHNR, FQNEAQ (reference sequence). The V end was cut by 3 bases, the J end by 4 bases, with 13 bases between. The CDR3 sequence is 15 residues long.

This clone was found a few times. This rearrangement joins TRBV6-6 to TRBJ1-6, with TRBD1 identical over 7 bases. Germline values: CDR1 MNHNY, CDR2 SVGAGI (reference sequence). The ends lost 6 bases at V and 3 bases at J; junction bases unmatched: 5. The CDR3 is made up of 15 amino acids. The CDR3 loop is CASRRDRDYNSPLHF. In DNA form, the CDR3 reads TGTGCCAGCAGACGGGACAGAGACTATAATTCACCCCTCCACTTT.

This chain links TRBV6-5 with TRBJ1-2, with 8 bases identical to TRBD1. CDR3 length equals 14 residues. V was clipped by 6 bases and J by 3 bases; unmatched bases: 6. The germline CDR1 and CDR2 sequences are MNHEY and SVGAGI. CDR3 nucleotides: TGTGCCAGCAGATCGACAGGGGACCACTATGGCTACACCTTC. Translated, it gives CASRSTGDHYGYTF.

The chain recombines TRBV7-9 with TRBJ1-4; TRBD1 might be the D (5 bases). There are 16 residues in the CDR3. The V end was cut by 5 bases, the J end by 7 bases, with 20 bases between. Germline loops: CDR1 SEHNR, CDR2 FQNEAQ (reference sequence). CDR3 nucleotide sequence: TGTGCCAGCAGCACGGACCGGGGAAGGGGAGGTGAAAAACTGTTTTTT. Translating it yields CASSTDRGRGGEKLFF.

CDR3 nucleotide sequence: TGTGCCAGCACCCCAGTGGGGTGGCGTAACACCGGGGAGCTGTTTTTT. Its protein is CASTPVGWRNTGELFF. The chain has TRBV4-2 and TRBJ2-2; D is undetermined. Germline V gene data show CDR1 as LGHNA and CDR2 as YNFKEQ. The CDR3 runs to 16 residues. V gave up 7 bases and J gave up 2 bases, with 17 bases separating them.

The gene calls are TRBV18 and TRBJ1-1; D gene uncertain. Germline loops: CDR1 KGHSH, CDR2 LQKENI. V was trimmed by 5 bases and J by 5 bases, leaving 18 bases between them. This CDR3 has 15 amino acids. The CDR3 sequence is CASSAVVGRETEAFF. CDR3 nucleotide sequence: TGTGCCAGCTCAGCCGTGGTCGGAAGAGAAACTGAAGCTTTCTTT.

V is TRBV2 and J is TRBJ1-5; 7 nucleotides align to TRBD1. The CDR3 length is 13 residues. Germline V gene data show CDR1 as SNHLY and CDR2 as FYNNEI. V gave up 7 bases and J gave up 5 bases; unmatched junction bases: 5. CDR3 in amino acids: CASNPGGDQPQHF. The CDR3 DNA reads as TGTGCCAGCAACCCAGGGGGGGATCAGCCCCAGCATTTT. Supplemented by reference TRBV2 and TRBJ1-5, the full variable domain reads EPEVTQTPSHQVTQMGQEVILRCVPISNHLYFYWYRQILGQKVEFLVSFYNNEISEKSEIFDDQFSVERPDGSNFTLKIRSTKLEDSAMYFCASNPGGDQPQHFGDGTRLSIL.

This clone came up a few times. This chain links TRBV6-5 with TRBJ1-1; D not resolved. V dropped 2 bases and J dropped 1 base, with 8 bases sitting between them. This CDR3 region has 14 residues. Germline V gives CDR1 MNHEY, CDR2 SVGAGI. The CDR3 bases are TGTGCCAGCAGTTACGGCAAGACGAACACTGAAGCTTTCTTT. Amino acid sequence: CASSYGKTNTEAFF.

The genes are TRBV27 and TRBJ1-6, with D perhaps matching TRBD1 (6 bases). The germline gives CDR1 MNHEY, CDR2 SMNVEV (reference sequence). V was shortened by 0 bases and J by 9 bases, with 9 bases between the two germline ends. This CDR3 region has 14 residues. The chain's CDR3 is CASSLSGGGSPLHF. Written as DNA, the CDR3 is TGTGCCAGCAGTTTATCAGGGGGTGGTTCACCCCTCCACTTT.

The chain combines TRBV5-1 with TRBJ2-2, with D perhaps TRBD1 or TRBD2 (5 bases each). The CDR3 runs to 12 residues. V was trimmed by 5 bases and J by 5 bases, leaving 7 bases between them. Per the germline V gene, CDR1 is SGHRS and CDR2 is YFSETQ. The CDR3 spells CASSWGTGELFF. The DNA of the CDR3 is TGCGCCAGCAGTTGGGGGACCGGGGAGCTGTTTTTT.

V is TRBV6-5 and J is TRBJ1-1; D is uncertain. Trimming shortened V by 0 bases and J by 0 bases, and 8 bases separated the two germline ends. This CDR3 is built from 15 residues. Germline loops: CDR1 MNHEY, CDR2 SVGAGI. The CDR3 loop is CASSYSAGMNTEAFF. The CDR3 nucleotides are TGTGCCAGCAGTTACTCGGCGGGGATGAACACTGAAGCTTTCTTT.

The rearrangement joins TRBV6-1 to TRBJ2-5; D unclear. Germline lookup yields CDR1 MNHNS and CDR2 SASEGT. The CDR3 is made up of 13 amino acids. V was pared by 4 bases and J by 5 bases, with 11 bases between. CDR3 sequence: CASSGADRETQYF. DNA of the CDR3: TGTGCCAGCAGTGGGGCTGACCGGGAGACCCAGTACTTC.

Written as DNA, the CDR3 is TGTGCCAGCAGCTTATCCCCAACAGGGCCTAGCAATCAGCCCCAGCATTTT. Its protein product is CASSLSPTGPSNQPQHF. The chain employs TRBV7-6 and TRBJ1-5; tentative D call: TRBD1 (6 bases). The germline V and J ends were trimmed by 2 bases and 0 bases, with 14 bases remaining between them. CDR1 is SGHVS, CDR2 FNYEAQ, per germline. The CDR3 sequence is 17 residues long.

Only one count was recorded for this clone. In DNA form, the CDR3 reads TGTGCCAGCAGACGACTGGCCGAGGATGAAAAACTGTTTTTT. Amino acids: CASRRLAEDEKLFF. The chain joins TRBV5-8 to TRBJ1-4; no definite D call. Between the trimmed V and J ends, which lost 5 bases and 6 bases, there was a span of 14 bases. CDR1 is SGHTS and CDR2 is YDEGEE in the germline V gene. CDR3 length: 14 amino acids.

The chain carries TRBV5-4 and TRBJ2-5; no definite D call. The CDR3 covers 14 residues. Germline V gives CDR1 SGHNT, CDR2 YYREEE (reference sequence). With 7 bases removed from V and 0 bases from J, the gap between germline ends came to 13 bases. The CDR3 loop reads CASGVADYQETQYF. DNA of the CDR3: TGTGCCAGCGGAGTGGCCGATTACCAAGAGACCCAGTACTTC. The variable domain in full, with the rest retrieved from reference TRBV5-4 and TRBJ2-5, is ETGVTQSPTHLIKTRGQQVTLRCSSQSGHNTVSWYQQALGQGPQFIFQYYREEENGRGNFPPRFSGLQFPNYSSELNVNALELDDSALYLCASGVADYQETQYFGPGTRLLVL.

The V call is TRBV6-1, the J call TRBJ2-2; 9 bases align to TRBD2. The CDR3 covers 17 residues. The V and J ends lost 0 bases and 6 bases, in that order; junction bases with no gene match: 8. Germline values: CDR1 MNHNS, CDR2 SASEGT. In DNA form, the CDR3 reads TGTGCCAGCAGTGAAGCTCACAGCGGGGGGACTTCCGGGGAGCTGTTTTTT. Its translation: CASSEAHSGGTSGELFF.

The rearrangement links TRBV20-1 to TRBJ2-7; no reliable D call. This CDR3 region has 8 residues. From germline, CDR1 is DFQATT and CDR2 SNEGSKA (reference sequence). V was shortened by 6 bases and J by 5 bases, with 2 bases between the two germline ends. The CDR3 reads CSAHEQYF. CDR3 nucleotide sequence: TGCAGTGCCCACGAGCAGTACTTC.

The V and J genes are TRBV6-1 and TRBJ1-2; D uncertain. Germline CDR1 is MNHNS and CDR2 is SASEGT. This CDR3 spans 12 amino acids. Trimming took off 6 bases at V and 2 bases at J, with 7 bases between the two ends. CDR3 sequence (DNA): TGTGCCAGCAGGACCGCGAACTATGGCTACACCTTC. It encodes CASRTANYGYTF.

The table lists this clone with a few counts. The chain joins TRBV4-1 to TRBJ2-1; D gene ambiguous. The CDR3 loop spans 18 amino acids. Per germline, CDR1 MGHRA and CDR2 YSYEKL. The ends were cut back, 1 base at V and 0 bases at J, with 16 bases in the middle. CDR3 loop: CASSQGVLRSSSYNEQFF. CDR3 in DNA: TGCGCCAGCAGCCAAGGGGTCCTCCGTTCCAGCTCCTACAATGAGCAGTTCTTC.

V usage is TRBV5-1 and J usage is TRBJ2-3; 8 nucleotides line up with TRBD1. There are 15 residues in the CDR3. V lost 3 bases, J lost 1 base, and 4 bases stayed unmatched. The germline V gene has CDR1 SGHRS and CDR2 YFSETQ. CDR3 region: CASSSRQGRTDTQYF. The CDR3 bases are TGCGCCAGCAGCTCGAGACAGGGGCGCACAGATACGCAGTATTTT.

The genes are TRBV9 and TRBJ1-2; D uncertain. V lost 2 bases and J 4 bases, leaving 12 bases between the germline ends. The CDR3 contains 14 residues. Germline values: CDR1 SGDLS, CDR2 YYNGEE. The CDR3: CASSVDGSLYGYTF. CDR3 sequence (DNA): TGTGCCAGCAGCGTTGACGGATCTCTCTATGGCTACACCTTC.

The chain joins TRBV19 to TRBJ2-7; D gene uncertain. V lost 3 bases to trimming and J lost 3 bases, with 12 bases between them. The V gene's germline CDR1 is LNHDA and CDR2 SQIVND (reference sequence). This CDR3 has 14 residues. CDR3 sequence: CASSIVFGDYEQYF. As DNA, the CDR3 is TGTGCCAGTAGTATTGTTTTTGGGGACTACGAGCAGTACTTC.